These T cell receptor beta chains were read from a single sample in a study of PD-L1 blockade in urothelial cancer. TCRdb keeps only in-frame clones here, not all; method: immunoSEQ multiplex PCR. The table has some 20,000 clones, 88% seen once. The sample consisted of PBMCs, taken around atezolizumab (anti-PD-L1) treatment. These receptors were collected from a man in his fifties with urothelial cancer. CDR3s include the opening cysteine and the closing phenylalanine or tryptophan. Each record gives: clone size, CDR3 length, V gene, D gene, J gene, CDR3 protein, CDR3 DNA. D genes are given only for firm matches. Some rows mark clone size as missing; the rest say once, few, many or name a class of expanded clone.

clone_size: .; cdr3_length: 15; v_call: TRBV5-3; d_call: .; j_call: TRBJ2-7; cdr3_aa: CARNMGGTPWGEQYF; cdr3_nt: TGTGCCAGAAACATGGGAGGGACACCGTGGGGCGAGCAGTACTTC
clone_size: .; cdr3_length: 14; v_call: TRBV6-5; d_call: .; j_call: TRBJ1-4; cdr3_aa: CASRVTGGAEKLFF; cdr3_nt: TGTGCCAGCAGAGTCACGGGGGGCGCCGAAAAACTGTTTTTT
clone_size: .; cdr3_length: 14; v_call: TRBV27; d_call: .; j_call: TRBJ2-7; cdr3_aa: CASRRETPSYEQYF; cdr3_nt: TGTGCCAGCAGGAGAGAGACACCGTCCTACGAGCAGTACTTC
clone_size: once; cdr3_length: 15; v_call: TRBV30; d_call: .; j_call: TRBJ2-3; cdr3_aa: CACQKRGGRGDTQYF; cdr3_nt: TGTGCCTGCCAAAAGAGAGGAGGTAGAGGAGATACGCAGTATTTT
clone_size: once; cdr3_length: 15; v_call: TRBV5-1; d_call: TRBD2; j_call: TRBJ2-3; cdr3_aa: CASSLGWGGTDTQYF; cdr3_nt: TGCGCCAGCAGTCTGGGGTGGGGAGGGACAGATACGCAGTATTTT
clone_size: .; cdr3_length: 18; v_call: TRBV7-2; d_call: TRBD1; j_call: TRBJ2-7; cdr3_aa: CASSLKGNQGQGGYEQYF; cdr3_nt: TGTGCCAGCAGCTTAAAAGGCAACCAAGGACAGGGAGGCTACGAGCAGTACTTC
clone_size: .; cdr3_length: 14; v_call: TRBV5-1; d_call: TRBD1; j_call: TRBJ2-1; cdr3_aa: CASSLGQAYNEQFF; cdr3_nt: TGCGCCAGCAGCCTGGGACAGGCCTACAATGAGCAGTTCTTC
clone_size: .; cdr3_length: 14; v_call: TRBV6-5; d_call: .; j_call: TRBJ2-5; cdr3_aa: CASRGRGPWETQYF; cdr3_nt: TGTGCCAGCAGGGGGCGGGGCCCATGGGAGACCCAGTACTTC
clone_size: .; cdr3_length: 15; v_call: TRBV5-4; d_call: TRBD1; j_call: TRBJ1-2; cdr3_aa: CASSLPAGGTYGYTF; cdr3_nt: TGTGCCAGCAGCTTGCCGGCAGGGGGCACCTATGGCTACACCTTC
clone_size: .; cdr3_length: 17; v_call: TRBV28; d_call: TRBD1; j_call: TRBJ1-5; cdr3_aa: CASRNRDRGYSNQPQHF; cdr3_nt: TGTGCCAGCAGAAACCGGGACAGGGGATATAGCAATCAGCCCCAGCATTTT
clone_size: .; cdr3_length: 17; v_call: TRBV9; d_call: TRBD2; j_call: TRBJ2-2; cdr3_aa: CASRTSGGPTNTGELFF; cdr3_nt: TGTGCCAGCAGAACTAGCGGGGGGCCCACGAACACCGGGGAGCTGTTTTTT
clone_size: .; cdr3_length: 18; v_call: TRBV1; d_call: .; j_call: TRBJ2-1; cdr3_aa: CTSTLSSRGTLSGNEQFF; cdr3_nt: TGCACCAGCACCTTGTCGTCGCGGGGGACTCTCTCGGGGAATGAGCAGTTCTTC
clone_size: .; cdr3_length: 13; v_call: TRBV5-4; d_call: TRBD1; j_call: TRBJ2-5; cdr3_aa: CASSTDRGETQYF; cdr3_nt: TGTGCCAGCAGCACGGACAGGGGGGAGACCCAGTACTTC
clone_size: .; cdr3_length: 18; v_call: TRBV4-3; d_call: TRBD2; j_call: TRBJ2-7; cdr3_aa: CASSQHTTGGPRAYEQYF; cdr3_nt: TGCGCCAGCAGCCAACATACGACGGGAGGGCCTCGGGCCTACGAGCAGTACTTC
clone_size: few; cdr3_length: 14; v_call: TRBV5-6; d_call: TRBD1; j_call: TRBJ1-2; cdr3_aa: CASSTRTGGYGYTF; cdr3_nt: TGTGCCAGCAGCACTCGGACAGGGGGCTATGGCTACACCTTC
clone_size: .; cdr3_length: 16; v_call: TRBV4-3; d_call: TRBD1; j_call: TRBJ2-6; cdr3_aa: CASSQETGTGANVLTF; cdr3_nt: TGCGCCAGCAGCCAAGAGACAGGGACAGGGGCCAACGTCCTGACTTTC
clone_size: .; cdr3_length: 14; v_call: TRBV14; d_call: .; j_call: TRBJ1-1; cdr3_aa: CASSPYSLNTEAFF; cdr3_nt: TGTGCCAGCAGCCCCTACAGTTTGAACACTGAAGCTTTCTTT
clone_size: .; cdr3_length: 16; v_call: TRBV6-4; d_call: .; j_call: TRBJ2-1; cdr3_aa: CASSDSTFSSYNEQFF; cdr3_nt: TGTGCCAGCAGTGACTCTACCTTTAGCTCCTACAATGAGCAGTTCTTC